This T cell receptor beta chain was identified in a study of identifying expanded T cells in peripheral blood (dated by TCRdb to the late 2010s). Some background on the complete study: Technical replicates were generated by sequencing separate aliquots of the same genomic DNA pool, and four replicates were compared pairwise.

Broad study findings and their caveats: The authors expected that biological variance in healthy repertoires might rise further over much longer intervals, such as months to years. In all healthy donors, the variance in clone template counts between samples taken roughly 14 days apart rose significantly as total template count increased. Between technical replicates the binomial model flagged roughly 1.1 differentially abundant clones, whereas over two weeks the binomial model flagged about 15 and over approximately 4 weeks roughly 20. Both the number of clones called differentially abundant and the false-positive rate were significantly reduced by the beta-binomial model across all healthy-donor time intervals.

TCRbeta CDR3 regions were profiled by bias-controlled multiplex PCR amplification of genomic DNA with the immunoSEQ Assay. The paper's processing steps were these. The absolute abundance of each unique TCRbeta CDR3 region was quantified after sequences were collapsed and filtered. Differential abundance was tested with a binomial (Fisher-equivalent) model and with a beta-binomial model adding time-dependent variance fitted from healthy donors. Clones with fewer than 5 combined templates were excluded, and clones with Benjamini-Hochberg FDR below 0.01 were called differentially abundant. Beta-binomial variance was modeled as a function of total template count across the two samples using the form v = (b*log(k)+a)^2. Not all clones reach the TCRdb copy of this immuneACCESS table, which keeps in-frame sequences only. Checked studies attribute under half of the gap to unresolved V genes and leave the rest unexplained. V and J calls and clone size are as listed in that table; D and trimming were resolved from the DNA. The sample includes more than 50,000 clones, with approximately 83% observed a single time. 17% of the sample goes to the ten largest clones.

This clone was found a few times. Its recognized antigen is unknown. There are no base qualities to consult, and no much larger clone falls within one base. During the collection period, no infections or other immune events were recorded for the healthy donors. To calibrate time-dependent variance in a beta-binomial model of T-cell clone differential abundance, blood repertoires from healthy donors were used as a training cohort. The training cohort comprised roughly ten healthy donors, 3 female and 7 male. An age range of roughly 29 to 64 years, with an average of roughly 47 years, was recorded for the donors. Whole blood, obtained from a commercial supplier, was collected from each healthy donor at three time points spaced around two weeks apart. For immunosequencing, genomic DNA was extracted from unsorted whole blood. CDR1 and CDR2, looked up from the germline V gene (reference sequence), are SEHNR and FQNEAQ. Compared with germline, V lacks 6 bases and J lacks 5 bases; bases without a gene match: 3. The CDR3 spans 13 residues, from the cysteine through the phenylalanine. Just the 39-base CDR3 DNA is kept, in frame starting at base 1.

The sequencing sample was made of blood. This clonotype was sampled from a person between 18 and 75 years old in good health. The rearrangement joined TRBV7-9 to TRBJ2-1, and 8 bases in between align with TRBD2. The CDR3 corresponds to CASRERENNEQFF. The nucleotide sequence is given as TGTGCCAGCAGGGAGCGGGAGAACAATGAGCAGTTCTTC.